This T cell receptor (beta chain) was identified in a study of blood T cell repertoires in COVID-19. Study details: T cells, B-cell-depleted T cells, or PBMCs supplied cDNA or gDNA.

Per the original methods: Scientists estimated how many nucleated cells there were by amplifying reference gene primers. Profiling relied on immunoSEQ multiplex PCR, and the TCRdb table lists in-frame clones only, not all of them. From that table come the V and J calls and clone size; the DNA was used to work out D and trimming. The repertoire holds over 450,000 clones, with about 88% as singletons. Enrollment of patients from Seattle took place during active infection, with longitudinal follow-up. The CDR3 is 16 amino acids. The germline gives CDR1 MNHEY, CDR2 SMNVEV (reference sequence). V was pared by 2 bases and J by 2 bases, with 2 bases of the junction left unmatched.

This TCR was recovered from a woman between 45 and 60 years old with COVID-19, enrolled during active disease. J is TRBJ2-6 and V is TRBV27; 8 bases are a match to TRBD1. Sequences were obtained from peripheral blood. The CDR3 bases are TGTGCCAGCAGTTTAGCAGGGGGCGCTGGGGCCAACGTCCTGACTTTC. Its translation: CASSLAGGAGANVLTF.